The clone carrying this T cell receptor beta chain was recorded at least ten times. The antigen is undetermined. The record originates from a study of neurological immune-mediated disorders. Study-level findings and limits: CDR3 amino acid sequences of expanded clones were not shared across subjects, a result suggesting private repertoires in all groups.

5'RACE with 10-nucleotide random UMIs generated the cDNA. MiXCR was run by TCRdb on the 5' RACE reads, yielding one entry per CDR3 protein. Of some 38,000 distinct CDR3 sequences in the sample, more than 4.5% are singletons; the top ten hold about 9%. The CDR3 consists of 15 residues. Germline lookup yields CDR1 MNHEY and CDR2 SVGAGI. The V and J ends lost 6 bases and 5 bases respectively, with 19 bases between them. The rearrangement uses TRBV6-5 and TRBJ2-5; D tentatively reads TRBD1 or TRBD2 (5 bases each). The clonotype originates from a man aged 18 to 35 in good health. The sample consisted of CD4+ T cells from blood. The DNA for the CDR3 is TGTGCCAGCAGCTCCGGGACGACCCCCCGGGAGACCCAGTACTTC. Its translation is CASSSGTTPRETQYF.